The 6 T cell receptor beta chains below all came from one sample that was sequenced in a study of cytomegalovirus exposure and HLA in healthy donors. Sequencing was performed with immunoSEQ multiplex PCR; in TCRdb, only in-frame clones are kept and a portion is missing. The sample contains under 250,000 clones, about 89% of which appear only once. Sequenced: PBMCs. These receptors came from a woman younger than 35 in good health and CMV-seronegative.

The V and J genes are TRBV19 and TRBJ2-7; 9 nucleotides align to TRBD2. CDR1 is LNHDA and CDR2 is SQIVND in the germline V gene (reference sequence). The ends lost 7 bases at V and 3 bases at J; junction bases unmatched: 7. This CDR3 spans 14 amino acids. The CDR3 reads CASKASAGGYEQYF. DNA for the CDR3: TGTGCCAGTAAAGCCTCAGCGGGAGGCTACGAGCAGTACTTC.

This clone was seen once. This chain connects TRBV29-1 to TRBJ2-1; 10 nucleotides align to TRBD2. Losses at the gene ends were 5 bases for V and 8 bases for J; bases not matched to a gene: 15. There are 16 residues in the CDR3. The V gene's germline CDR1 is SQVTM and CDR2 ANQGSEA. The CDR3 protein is CSVCLDPSGSRDEQFF. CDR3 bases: TGCAGCGTTTGTCTTGACCCTAGCGGGAGTCGTGATGAGCAGTTCTTC.

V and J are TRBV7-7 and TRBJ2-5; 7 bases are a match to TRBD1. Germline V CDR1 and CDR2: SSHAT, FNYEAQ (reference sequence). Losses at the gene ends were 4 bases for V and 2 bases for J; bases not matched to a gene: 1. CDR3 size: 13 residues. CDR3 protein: CASSWGQQETQYF. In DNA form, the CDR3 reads TGTGCCAGCAGCTGGGGACAGCAAGAGACCCAGTACTTC. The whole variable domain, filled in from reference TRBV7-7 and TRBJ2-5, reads GAGVSQSPRYKVTKRGQDVTLRCDPISSHATLYWYQQALGQGPEFLTYFNYEAQPDKSGLPSDRFSAERPEGSISTLTIQRTEQRDSAMYRCASSWGQQETQYFGPGTRLLVL.

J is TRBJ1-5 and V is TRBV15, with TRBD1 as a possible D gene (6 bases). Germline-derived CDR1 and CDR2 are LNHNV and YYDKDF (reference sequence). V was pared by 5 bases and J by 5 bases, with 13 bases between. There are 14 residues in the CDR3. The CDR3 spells CATSGGGGHQPQHF. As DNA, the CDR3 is TGTGCCACCAGCGGGGGAGGGGGGCATCAGCCCCAGCATTTT.

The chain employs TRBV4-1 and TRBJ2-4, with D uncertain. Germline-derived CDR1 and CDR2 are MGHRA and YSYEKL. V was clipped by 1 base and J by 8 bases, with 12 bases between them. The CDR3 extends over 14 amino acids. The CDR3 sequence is CASSQVARFDIQYF. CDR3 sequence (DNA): TGCGCCAGCAGCCAAGTGGCCAGGTTTGACATTCAGTACTTC.

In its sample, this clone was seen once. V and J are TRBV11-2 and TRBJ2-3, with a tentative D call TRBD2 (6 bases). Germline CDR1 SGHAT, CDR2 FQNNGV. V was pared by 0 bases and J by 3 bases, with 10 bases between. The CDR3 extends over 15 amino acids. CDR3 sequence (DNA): TGTGCCAGCAGCTTAGATGGAGGGCGAACAGATACGCAGTATTTT. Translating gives CASSLDGGRTDTQYF.